This passage covers 2 T cell receptor beta chains from one sample sequenced in a study of shared T cell receptors in the human thymus. The table came from immunoSEQ multiplex PCR; TCRdb's copy has only in-frame clones and leaves some out. The table shows hundreds of thousands of clones, with around 87% occurring only once. These data were likewise used in another study, on human thymus T cells.

The sample was thymocytes. The source is a boy in the first two years of life with a congenital heart defect.

The V and J genes are TRBV2 and TRBJ2-7, with TRBD1 identical over 8 bases. From germline, CDR1 is SNHLY and CDR2 FYNNEI. The V segment lost 3 bases and the J segment 7 bases; nucleotides outside the gene matches: 17. This CDR3 region has 17 residues. This chain's CDR3 is CASSDGGQGPISREQYF. In DNA form, the CDR3 reads TGTGCCAGCAGTGATGGCGGACAGGGCCCGATTAGTAGGGAGCAGTACTTC.

The DNA for the CDR3 is TGTGCCAGCAGGACTCAAGCGGACCGCACAGATACGCAGTATTTT. Protein product: CASRTQADRTDTQYF. This sequence joins TRBV28 and TRBJ2-3, with D tentatively TRBD2 (5 bases). This CDR3 has 15 residues. Looked up from germline, CDR1 is MDHEN and CDR2 is SYDVKM. V was pared by 6 bases and J by 1 base, with 14 bases between.